This T cell receptor (beta chain) was identified during a study of blood T cell repertoires in COVID-19. Study in general: The United States, Italy and Spain supplied acute and convalescent COVID-19 samples. PBMCs, B-cell-depleted T cells, or T cells provided the cDNA or gDNA that made up the material.

The CDR3 extends over 13 amino acids. Germline values: CDR1 DFQATT, CDR2 SNEGSKA (reference sequence). Germline trimming cut 3 bases from V and 2 bases from J; bases unmatched to any gene: 4. Original handling: Estimates of nucleated cell counts were drawn from the amplification of reference gene primers. TCRdb's copy holds only in-frame clones and misses some; the assay was immunoSEQ multiplex PCR. The V and J calls and clone size are taken from that table; D and trimming were inferred from the DNA. Among about 230,000 clones listed, 81% were seen once. The material sequenced was peripheral blood. The receptor comes from a woman over 75 with acute or convalescent COVID-19. The chain combines TRBV20-1 with TRBJ2-7, with 7 bases identical to TRBD1. The CDR3, as DNA: TGCAGTGCTAGTTACAGGGGACCCTACGAGCAGTACTTC. Its translation: CSASYRGPYEQYF.